A selection of T cell receptor beta chains follows, all from one sample in a study of T cell repertoires in cytomegalovirus infection. What these receptors recognize is not known. TCRdb analysed the reads with MiXCR anew, one entry per CDR3 protein. The table shows some 320,000 distinct CDR3 sequences, with about 27% occurring only once. The sequencing here drew on cultured PBMCs, taken from culture after CMV antigen stimulation. These receptors were obtained from a human donor in good health (CMV status not recorded). Some clones in this sample may be carry-over from other donors' samples. CDR3s include the opening cysteine and the closing phenylalanine or tryptophan. The order of the fields is D gene, J gene, V gene, clone size, CDR3 DNA, CDR3 protein. D genes are given only for firm matches. Where a row states a size, it is once, few, many or the class of an expanded clone; other rows omit it.

>TRBD1|TRBJ1-2|TRBV11-2|.
TGTGCCAGCAGCTCGCCGACAGGGGAGTCTGGCTACACCTTC
CASSSPTGESGYTF
>.|TRBJ1-1|TRBV7-9|few
TGTGCCAGCAGCGGGGGTAGCACTGAAGCTTTCTTT
CASSGGSTEAFF
>.|TRBJ2-2|TRBV10-3|.
TGTGCCATCAGTGACCGACCAGGGACGGGGACCGGGGAGCTGTTTTTT
CAISDRPGTGTGELFF
>.|TRBJ1-3|TRBV20-1|few
TGCAGTGCTAGAGGGGGAGACACCCTCTCTGGAAACACCATATATTTT
CSARGGDTLSGNTIYF
>TRBD1|TRBJ1-2|TRBV5-4|.
TGTGCCAGCAGCCGCCCGGGACAGGGGTCAGGTGGCTATGGCTACACCTTC
CASSRPGQGSGGYGYTF
>TRBD1|TRBJ1-6|TRBV6-6|.
TGTGCCACCCGGGACAGGGGATCCTATAATTCACCCCTCCACTTT
CATRDRGSYNSPLHF
>TRBD2|TRBJ2-7|TRBV20-1|.
TGCAGTGCCCCCATAGCGGGGGCTTCCTACGAGCAGTACTTC
CSAPIAGASYEQYF
>TRBD1|TRBJ2-5|TRBV6-1|few
TGTGCCAGCAGGCCTGGGACAGGTGAAGAGACCCAGTACTTC
CASRPGTGEETQYF
>.|TRBJ2-7|TRBV27|few
TGTGCCAGCAGTTCGGGGAGTGACTACGAGCAGTACTTC
CASSSGSDYEQYF
>TRBD1|TRBJ1-2|TRBV6-6|few
TGTGCCAGCAGTACTGGACAGGGACCTTATGGCTACACCTTC
CASSTGQGPYGYTF
>.|TRBJ1-4|TRBV7-9|.
TGTGCCAGCAGCTTAGTGGGACTCACTAATGAAAAACTGTTTTTT
CASSLVGLTNEKLFF
>.|TRBJ1-1|TRBV2|.
TGTGCCAGCAGTGAGTGGGGGATGAACACTGAAGCTTTCTTT
CASSEWGMNTEAFF
>.|TRBJ2-5|TRBV9|.
TGTGCCAGCAGCCTGGAAATGCAAGAGACCCAGTACTTC
CASSLEMQETQYF
>.|TRBJ1-1|TRBV4-1|.
TGCGCCAGCAGCCAAGATCAGGGGTCGGCTGAAGCTTTCTTT
CASSQDQGSAEAFF
>.|TRBJ1-5|TRBV19|.
TGTGCCAGTAGTATAGTAAACAACAATCAGCCCCAGCATTTT
CASSIVNNNQPQHF
>.|TRBJ1-2|TRBV11-2|many
TGTGCCAGCAGCTTATTTGGGTCAGGGGAAGGCTACACCTTC
CASSLFGSGEGYTF
>.|TRBJ2-7|TRBV7-2|.
TGTGCCACCCAGGGGGGAGAGTCCTACGAGCAGTACTTC
CATQGGESYEQYF
>.|TRBJ2-7|TRBV23-1|.
TGCGCCAGCAGTCAATCTCCCCTCTTGAGGGAGCAGTACTTC
CASSQSPLLREQYF
>.|TRBJ1-4|TRBV6-5|once
TGTGCCAGCAGTCCGACGGTTACTAATGAAAAACTGTTTTTT
CASSPTVTNEKLFF
>.|TRBJ1-1|TRBV4-2|few
TGTGCCAGCAGCCAAGATAGTGGACGGAGGAACACTGAAGCTTTCTTT
CASSQDSGRRNTEAFF
>.|TRBJ1-2|TRBV6-5|.
TGTGCCAGCAGCCTCCGGGGAACCTATGGCTACACCTTC
CASSLRGTYGYTF
>.|TRBJ2-7|TRBV7-3|.
TGTGCCAGCAGCTTCCCCGACGCCTACGAGCAGTACTTC
CASSFPDAYEQYF
>.|TRBJ2-3|TRBV27|.
TGTGCCAGCAGAGATACTTCTAGCACAGATACGCAGTATTTT
CASRDTSSTDTQYF
>TRBD1|TRBJ1-5|TRBV19|.
TGTGCCAGTAGTCCAGGGGGACAGATCAATCAGCCCCAGCATTTT
CASSPGGQINQPQHF
>TRBD1|TRBJ1-3|TRBV6-5|.
TGTGCCAGCAGTATCCAGACAGGGCGAAACACCATATATTTT
CASSIQTGRNTIYF
>.|TRBJ1-1|TRBV15|few
TGTGCCACCAGCAGAGCCCCCAGGGAGGTCACTGAAGCTTTCTTT
CATSRAPREVTEAFF
>.|TRBJ1-5|TRBV2|few
TGTGCCAGCAGCGCCCAGACGGCGCACCGCAATCAGCCCCAGCATTTT
CASSAQTAHRNQPQHF
>TRBD1|TRBJ2-7|TRBV19|.
TGTGCCAGTACCGCCGGGACAGGGACCTACGAGCAGTACTTC
CASTAGTGTYEQYF
>TRBD2|TRBJ2-1|TRBV20-1|few
TGCAGTGCTACTCTAGATGGCGGACTAGCGGGAGGACCATACTTCTACAATGAGCAGTTCTTC
CSATLDGGLAGGPYFYNEQFF
>.|TRBJ1-5|TRBV6-2/TRBV6-3|few
TGTGCCAGCAGGCCTGGGGGGGAGAAGCATCAGCCCCAGCATTTT
CASRPGGEKHQPQHF
>TRBD2|TRBJ2-5|TRBV7-3|.
TGTGCCAGCAGCTTACTAGCGGAGGCGACCCAGTACTTC
CASSLLAEATQYF
>.|TRBJ2-1|TRBV7-2|few
TGTGCCAGCAGCTTATTGGGAACGACCTACAATGAGCAGTTCTTC
CASSLLGTTYNEQFF
>.|TRBJ2-6|TRBV6-8|.
TGTGCCAGCAGTTACGCAGGGTATGGGGTCAACGTCCTGACTTTC
CASSYAGYGVNVLTF
>.|TRBJ1-1|TRBV27|.
TGTGCCAGCAGTCTCTTATCGGGATCGGGCGGTGACACTGAAGCTTTCTTT
CASSLLSGSGGDTEAFF
>.|TRBJ1-1|TRBV13|.
TGTGCCAGCAGCTTAGGGGCCCTCGGGGAGAGAAACACTGAAGCTTTCTTT
CASSLGALGERNTEAFF